The rows below give T cell receptor beta chains drawn from one sample of a study of shared clonotypes between healthy human individuals. Clones were read by immunoSEQ multiplex PCR, and TCRdb kept only the in-frame ones, dropping some. The sample gives more than 2,000,000 clones, roughly 92% of which show up once; about 0.13% is in the top ten. Source material: naive CD4+ T cells sorted from blood. The receptors were sampled from a man aged 18 to 29 in good health. Both conserved end residues are part of each CDR3. Fields, in order: V gene, D gene, clone size, J gene, CDR3 protein, CDR3 DNA. D genes are given only for firm matches. For some rows the clone size is stated as once, few or many, or as a class when expanded; others skip it.

>TRBV4-1|.|once|TRBJ2-1
CASSQAVGAFNEQFF
TGCGCCAGCAGCCAAGCTGTAGGGGCTTTCAATGAGCAGTTCTTC
>TRBV27|.|.|TRBJ1-4
CASSSWDNEKLFF
TGTGCCAGCAGTTCGTGGGATAATGAAAAACTGTTTTTT
>TRBV9|.|.|TRBJ2-1
CASSVVLGAHEQFF
TGTGCCAGCAGCGTAGTTTTGGGGGCGCATGAGCAGTTCTTC
>TRBV2|.|.|TRBJ1-2
CASSGDSGYGYTF
TGTGCCAGCAGCGGGGACTCGGGGTATGGCTACACCTTC
>TRBV5-8|TRBD1|.|TRBJ1-5
CASSNVLGQGFLQPQHF
TGTGCCAGCAGTAACGTTCTGGGACAGGGTTTCTTGCAGCCCCAGCATTTT
>TRBV25-1|.|.|TRBJ1-2
CASRDGGNNYGYTF
TGTGCCAGCAGAGACGGGGGGAATAACTATGGCTACACCTTC
>TRBV7-2|TRBD2|.|TRBJ2-3
CASSFRSGGAIDTQYF
TGTGCCAGCAGCTTCCGTAGCGGGGGGGCGATAGATACGCAGTATTTT
>TRBV18|.|.|TRBJ2-1
CASSPPGRSSYNEQFF
TGTGCCAGCTCACCACCCGGTCGGAGCTCCTACAATGAGCAGTTCTTC
>TRBV28|.|.|TRBJ1-3
CATHGGSGNTIYF
TGTGCCACCCATGGGGGCTCTGGAAACACCATATATTTT
>TRBV29-1|.|.|TRBJ2-4
CSVEESTGIAKNIQYF
TGCAGCGTTGAAGAATCTACAGGGATAGCCAAAAACATTCAGTACTTC
>TRBV10-2|.|.|TRBJ2-1
CASSATGLGSYNEQFF
TGCGCCAGCAGTGCAACGGGATTAGGGTCCTACAATGAGCAGTTCTTC
>TRBV19|TRBD1|once|TRBJ2-7
CASSIRATGGYEQYF
TGTGCCAGTAGTATACGGGCGACAGGGGGCTACGAGCAGTACTTC
>TRBV5-6|.|.|TRBJ2-3
CASSLGTDTSTDTQYF
TGTGCCAGCAGCTTGGGGACCGATACTAGCACAGATACGCAGTATTTT
>TRBV9|TRBD2|.|TRBJ2-1
CASSVALGTSGSNEQFF
TGTGCCAGCAGCGTAGCTTTAGGGACTAGCGGCTCGAATGAGCAGTTCTTC
>TRBV28|.|.|TRBJ1-4
CASQETMGEKLFF
TGTGCCAGCCAGGAGACAATGGGTGAAAAACTGTTTTTT
>TRBV5-4|.|.|TRBJ2-2
CASSLGGNTGELFF
TGTGCCAGCAGCTTGGGGGGGAACACCGGGGAGCTGTTTTTT
>TRBV21-1|.|.|TRBJ1-4
CASSRETQKGEKLFF
TGTGCCAGCAGCCGGGAGACCCAAAAGGGGGAAAAACTGTTTTTT
>TRBV5-1|.|.|TRBJ2-1
CASSPLVSGRDHEQFF
TGCGCCAGCAGCCCCTTGGTTTCGGGCAGGGACCATGAGCAGTTCTTC
>TRBV2|TRBD1|.|TRBJ2-5
CASTLGQGAKTQYF
TGTGCCAGCACCTTGGGACAGGGCGCAAAGACCCAGTACTTC
>TRBV4-1|TRBD2|.|TRBJ2-3
CASSRLAGFGTDTQYF
TGCGCCAGCAGCCGGTTAGCGGGGTTCGGCACAGATACGCAGTATTTT
>TRBV7-9|.|once|TRBJ2-1
CASSPWTYNEQFF
TGTGCCAGCAGCCCGTGGACCTACAATGAGCAGTTCTTC
>TRBV7-3|TRBD2|.|TRBJ2-3
CASSWDYTDTQYF
TGTGCCAGCAGTTGGGACTACACAGATACGCAGTATTTT
>TRBV18|TRBD2|.|TRBJ2-3
CASSRTSGGANTQYF
TGTGCCAGCTCACGCACTAGCGGGGGGGCAAATACGCAGTATTTT
>TRBV19|.|.|TRBJ1-1
CASSIGPAVNTEAFF
TGTGCCAGTAGTATAGGGCCCGCAGTTAACACTGAAGCTTTCTTT
>TRBV2|TRBD1|once|TRBJ2-2
CASSGRQGTGELFF
TGTGCCAGCAGTGGCCGACAGGGGACCGGGGAGCTGTTTTTT
>TRBV5-1|.|.|TRBJ2-1
CASSLLTRTAAWNNEQFF
TGCGCCAGCAGCTTATTAACTAGGACGGCGGCGTGGAACAATGAGCAGTTCTTC
>TRBV5-1|TRBD2|.|TRBJ2-2
CASSREGNTGELFF
TGCGCCAGCAGCCGGGAGGGAAACACCGGGGAGCTGTTTTTT
>TRBV18|TRBD1|.|TRBJ2-6
CASFRQGGPGANVLTF
TGTGCCAGCTTCCGACAGGGCGGCCCTGGGGCCAACGTCCTGACTTTC
>TRBV7-9|.|.|TRBJ1-2
CASSSLGGPYYGYTF
TGTGCCAGCAGCTCACTCGGGGGGCCTTACTATGGCTACACCTTC
>TRBV15|.|.|TRBJ2-5
CATSRGPGREETQYF
TGTGCCACCAGCAGAGGCCCGGGCAGGGAAGAGACCCAGTACTTC
>TRBV30|TRBD1|.|TRBJ2-7
CAWRTTGGTYEQYF
TGTGCCTGGAGGACGACAGGGGGAACCTACGAGCAGTACTTC
>TRBV19|.|.|TRBJ1-1
CASSIKRNTEAFF
TGTGCCAGTAGCATAAAGAGGAACACTGAAGCTTTCTTT
>TRBV10-3|TRBD1|.|TRBJ2-7
CAISVGQGSYEQYF
TGTGCCATCAGTGTGGGACAGGGGTCCTACGAGCAGTACTTC
>TRBV9|.|.|TRBJ1-2
CASSVDQGKYGYTF
TGTGCCAGCAGCGTAGACCAGGGGAAGTATGGCTACACCTTC
>TRBV18|TRBD2|once|TRBJ2-5
CASSPQLAGTTQETQYF
TGTGCCAGCTCACCACAACTAGCGGGGACCACCCAAGAGACCCAGTACTTC
>TRBV7-2|.|.|TRBJ1-3
CASSPGHYTTGNTIYF
TGTGCCAGCAGCCCGGGACACTACACAACTGGAAACACCATATATTTT
>TRBV18|.|.|TRBJ1-2
CASSPLDSNYGYTF
TGTGCCAGCTCACCATTGGACAGTAACTATGGCTACACCTTC
>TRBV5-4|.|.|TRBJ2-5
CASSSRDFQETQYF
TGTGCCAGCAGCTCACGGGACTTTCAAGAGACCCAGTACTTC
>TRBV6-5|.|.|TRBJ2-2
CASSPPGRDTGELFF
TGTGCCAGCAGTCCGCCAGGGCGGGACACCGGGGAGCTGTTTTTT
>TRBV28|.|.|TRBJ2-7
CASSEYEQYF
TGTGCCAGTAGCGAGTACGAGCAGTACTTC
>TRBV11-2|TRBD1|.|TRBJ2-7
CASSPRDRGVLGEQYF
TGTGCCAGCAGCCCAAGGGACAGGGGGGTTTTAGGCGAGCAGTACTTC
>TRBV6-1|.|.|TRBJ1-5
CASILTGMSNQPQHF
TGTGCCAGCATACTGACCGGTATGTCGAATCAGCCCCAGCATTTT
>TRBV7-8|.|once|TRBJ2-6
CASSLDGGAGSGANVLTF
TGTGCCAGCAGCTTAGATGGGGGCGCGGGCTCTGGGGCCAACGTCCTGACTTTC
>TRBV6-1|.|.|TRBJ2-7
CASRTREHYFYEQYF
TGTGCCAGCAGAACCCGGGAGCACTACTTCTACGAGCAGTACTTC
>TRBV6-5|.|.|TRBJ1-2
CAAGRWGYTF
TGTGCCGCAGGGAGATGGGGCTACACCTTC